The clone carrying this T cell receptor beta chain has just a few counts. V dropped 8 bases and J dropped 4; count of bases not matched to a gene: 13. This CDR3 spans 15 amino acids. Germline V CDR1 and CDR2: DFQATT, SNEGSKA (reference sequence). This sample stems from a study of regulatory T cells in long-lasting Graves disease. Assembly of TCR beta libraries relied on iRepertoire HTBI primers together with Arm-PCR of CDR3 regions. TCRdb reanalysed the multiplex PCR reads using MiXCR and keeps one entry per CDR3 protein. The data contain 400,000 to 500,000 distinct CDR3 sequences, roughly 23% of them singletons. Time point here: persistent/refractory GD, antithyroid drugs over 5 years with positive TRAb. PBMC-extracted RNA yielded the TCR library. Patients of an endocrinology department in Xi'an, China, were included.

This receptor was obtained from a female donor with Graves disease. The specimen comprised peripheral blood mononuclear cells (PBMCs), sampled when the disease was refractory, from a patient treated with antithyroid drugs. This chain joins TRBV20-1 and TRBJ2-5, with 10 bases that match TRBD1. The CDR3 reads CSTNYYDRGLETQYF. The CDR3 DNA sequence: TGCAGTACCAACTACTACGACAGGGGGCTAGAGACCCAGTACTTC.